This is a list of T cell receptor beta chains from one sample in a study of blood T cells in healthy people across ages. TCRdb used MiXCR to reprocess the 5' RACE reads, holding one entry per CDR3 protein. The sample has some 1,500,000 distinct CDR3 sequences, 40% to 45% seen once. The source material was blood. The receptor source for this set is a woman aged 18-30 years in good health. Both conserved end residues are part of each CDR3. A D gene is named only where the DNA matches it firmly. The size entry is marked missing in some rows and otherwise reads once, few, many or a size class.

d_call	clone_size	v_call	j_call	cdr3_nt	cdr3_aa
-	-	TRBV5-6	TRBJ1-6	TGTGCCAGCAGCTCCATCGGGGCATCAGCCCTCCACTTT	CASSSIGASALHF
-	-	TRBV11-2	TRBJ2-1	TGTGCCAGCAGCTCCCAACATTTAGGCTTTTACAATGAGCAGTTCTTC	CASSSQHLGFYNEQFF
TRBD1	-	TRBV29-1	TRBJ2-7	TGCAGCGTTGGGACAGGGAGGCACGAGCAGTACTTC	CSVGTGRHEQYF
-	-	TRBV29-1	TRBJ1-2	TGCAGCGTTGAAGATCCGAGGGAAGACTACACCTTC	CSVEDPREDYTF
TRBD2	-	TRBV29-1	TRBJ2-3	TGCAGCGCCAAGACTAGCCAAACGGCAGATACGCAGTATTTT	CSAKTSQTADTQYF
TRBD2	few	TRBV2	TRBJ2-5	TGTGCCGGGAGACTAGCCGATCAAGAGACCCAGTACTTC	CAGRLADQETQYF
-	-	TRBV20-1	TRBJ1-1	TGCAGTGCTAGAGGGGGCCCTGTGAACACTGAAGCTTTCTTT	CSARGGPVNTEAFF
-	-	TRBV5-1	TRBJ2-3	TGCGCCAGCAGCTTGGATGAGAACCCGACAGATACGCAGTATTTT	CASSLDENPTDTQYF
TRBD1	-	TRBV6-6	TRBJ1-4	TGTGCCAGCAGACGACAGGGACAGGGTGAAAAACTGTTTTTT	CASRRQGQGEKLFF
-	-	TRBV15	TRBJ2-7	TGTGCCACCAGCAGAGGCCTGGTCAGTCCTACCTACGAGCAGTACTTC	CATSRGLVSPTYEQYF
TRBD2	-	TRBV7-3	TRBJ2-2	TGTGCCAGCAGCTTCAAGGCTAGCGGGAACGGGGAGCTGTTTTTT	CASSFKASGNGELFF